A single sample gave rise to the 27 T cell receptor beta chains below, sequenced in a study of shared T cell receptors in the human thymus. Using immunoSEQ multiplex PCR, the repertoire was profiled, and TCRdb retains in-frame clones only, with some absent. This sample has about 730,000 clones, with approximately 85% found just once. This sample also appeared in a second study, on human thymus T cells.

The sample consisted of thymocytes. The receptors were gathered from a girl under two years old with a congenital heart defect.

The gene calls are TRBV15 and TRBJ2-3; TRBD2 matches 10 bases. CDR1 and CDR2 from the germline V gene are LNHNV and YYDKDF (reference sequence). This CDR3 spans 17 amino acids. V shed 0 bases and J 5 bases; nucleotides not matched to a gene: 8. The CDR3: CATSRDSRLAGEDTQYF. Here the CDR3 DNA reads TGTGCCACCAGCAGAGATTCGCGGCTAGCGGGGGAAGATACGCAGTATTTT.

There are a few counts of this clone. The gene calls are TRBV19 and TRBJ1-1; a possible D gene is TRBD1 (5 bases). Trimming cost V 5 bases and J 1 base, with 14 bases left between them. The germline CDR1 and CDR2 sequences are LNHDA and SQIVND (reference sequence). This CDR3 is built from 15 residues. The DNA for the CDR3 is TGTGCCAGTAGTCCAAGGGACTCCACGAACACTGAAGCTTTCTTT. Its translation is CASSPRDSTNTEAFF.

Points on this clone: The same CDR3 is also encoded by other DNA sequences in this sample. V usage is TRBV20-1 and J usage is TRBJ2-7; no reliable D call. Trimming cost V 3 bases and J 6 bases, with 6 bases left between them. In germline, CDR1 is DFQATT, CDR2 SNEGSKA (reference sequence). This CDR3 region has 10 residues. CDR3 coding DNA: TGCAGTGCTAGCACGGGCGAGCAGTACTTC. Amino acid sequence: CSASTGEQYF.

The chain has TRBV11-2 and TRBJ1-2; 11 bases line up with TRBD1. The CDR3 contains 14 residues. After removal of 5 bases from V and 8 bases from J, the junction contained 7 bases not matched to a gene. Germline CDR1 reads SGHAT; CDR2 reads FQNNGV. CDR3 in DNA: TGTGCCAGCAGCGCCCCGGACAGGGGGCGAGGCTACACCTTC. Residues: CASSAPDRGRGYTF.

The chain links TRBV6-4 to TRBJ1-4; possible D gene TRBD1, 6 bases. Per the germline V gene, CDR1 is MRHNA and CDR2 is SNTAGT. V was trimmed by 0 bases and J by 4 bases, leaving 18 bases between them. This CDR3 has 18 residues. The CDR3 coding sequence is TGTGCCAGCAGTGACTCGAAGCCCGCAGGGGAAGTTAATGAAAAACTGTTTTTT. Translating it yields CASSDSKPAGEVNEKLFF.

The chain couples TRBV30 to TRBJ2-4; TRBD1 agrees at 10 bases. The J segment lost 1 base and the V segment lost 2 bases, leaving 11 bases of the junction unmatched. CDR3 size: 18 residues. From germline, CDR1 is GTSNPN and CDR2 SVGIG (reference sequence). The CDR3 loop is CAWSLHPGTGVAKNIQYF. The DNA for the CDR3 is TGTGCCTGGAGTCTACACCCCGGGACAGGGGTGGCCAAAAACATTCAGTACTTC.

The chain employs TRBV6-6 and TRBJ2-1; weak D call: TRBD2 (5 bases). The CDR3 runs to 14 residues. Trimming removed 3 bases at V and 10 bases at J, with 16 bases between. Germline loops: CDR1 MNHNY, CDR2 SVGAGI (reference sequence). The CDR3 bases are TGTGCCAGCAGTTATACTAAGGAGTGGAGGGAGCAGTTCTTC. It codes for CASSYTKEWREQFF.

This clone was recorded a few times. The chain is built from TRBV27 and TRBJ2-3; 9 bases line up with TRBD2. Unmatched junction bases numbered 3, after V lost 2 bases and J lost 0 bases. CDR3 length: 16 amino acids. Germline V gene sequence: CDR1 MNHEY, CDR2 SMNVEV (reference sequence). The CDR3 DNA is TGTGCCAGCAGTTTACCAGGACTAGCGAGCACAGATACGCAGTATTTT. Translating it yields CASSLPGLASTDTQYF.

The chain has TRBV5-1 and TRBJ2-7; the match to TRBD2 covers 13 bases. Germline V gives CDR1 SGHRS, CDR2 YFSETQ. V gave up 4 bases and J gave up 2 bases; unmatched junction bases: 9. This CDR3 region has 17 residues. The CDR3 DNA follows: TGCGCCAGCAGCCGGGCCGGGACTAGCGGGGAGACCTACGAGCAGTACTTC. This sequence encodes CASSRAGTSGETYEQYF.

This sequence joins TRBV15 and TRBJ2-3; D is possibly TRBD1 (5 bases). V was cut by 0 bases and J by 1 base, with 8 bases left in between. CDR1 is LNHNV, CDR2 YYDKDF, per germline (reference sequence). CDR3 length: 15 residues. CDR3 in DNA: TGTGCCACCAGCAGAGAAGGCAGGGGCACAGATACGCAGTATTTT. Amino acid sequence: CATSREGRGTDTQYF.

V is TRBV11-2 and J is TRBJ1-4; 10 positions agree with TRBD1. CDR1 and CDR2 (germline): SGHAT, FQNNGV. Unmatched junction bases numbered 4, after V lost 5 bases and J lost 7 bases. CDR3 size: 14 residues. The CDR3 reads CASSDRGLSEKLFF. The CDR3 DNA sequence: TGTGCCAGCAGCGACAGGGGGCTAAGTGAAAAACTGTTTTTT.

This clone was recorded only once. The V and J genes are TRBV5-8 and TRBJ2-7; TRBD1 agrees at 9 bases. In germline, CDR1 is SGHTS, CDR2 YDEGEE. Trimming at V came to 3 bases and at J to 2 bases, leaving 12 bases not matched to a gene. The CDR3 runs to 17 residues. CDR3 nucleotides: TGTGCCAGCAGCTACTCCCCGGACAGGGGAATAACCTACGAGCAGTACTTC. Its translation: CASSYSPDRGITYEQYF.

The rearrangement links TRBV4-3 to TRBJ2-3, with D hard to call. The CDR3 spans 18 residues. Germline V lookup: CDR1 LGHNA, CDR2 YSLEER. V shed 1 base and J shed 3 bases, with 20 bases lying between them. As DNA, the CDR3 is TGCGCCAGCAGCCAAGTTAACGCGGTACAAAGACGGACAGATACGCAGTATTTT. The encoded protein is CASSQVNAVQRRTDTQYF.

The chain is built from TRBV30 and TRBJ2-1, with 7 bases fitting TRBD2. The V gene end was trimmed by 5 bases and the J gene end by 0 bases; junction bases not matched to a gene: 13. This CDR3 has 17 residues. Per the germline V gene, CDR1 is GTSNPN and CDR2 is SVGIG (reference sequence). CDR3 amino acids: CAWDVAGDLSSYNEQFF. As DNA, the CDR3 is TGTGCCTGGGATGTAGCGGGCGACTTGAGCTCCTACAATGAGCAGTTCTTC.

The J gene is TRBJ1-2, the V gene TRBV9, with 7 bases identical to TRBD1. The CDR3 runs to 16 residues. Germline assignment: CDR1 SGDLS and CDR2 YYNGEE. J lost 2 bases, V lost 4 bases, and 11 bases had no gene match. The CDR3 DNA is TGTGCCAGCAGCCCACAGGGGCACCTCTGGAACTATGGCTACACCTTC. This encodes CASSPQGHLWNYGYTF.

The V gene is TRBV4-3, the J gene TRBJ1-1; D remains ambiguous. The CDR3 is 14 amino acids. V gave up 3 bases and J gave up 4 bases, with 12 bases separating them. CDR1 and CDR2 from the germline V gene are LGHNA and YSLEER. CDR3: CASSHPRRGTEAFF. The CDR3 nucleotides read TGCGCCAGCAGCCATCCAAGACGAGGCACTGAAGCTTTCTTT.

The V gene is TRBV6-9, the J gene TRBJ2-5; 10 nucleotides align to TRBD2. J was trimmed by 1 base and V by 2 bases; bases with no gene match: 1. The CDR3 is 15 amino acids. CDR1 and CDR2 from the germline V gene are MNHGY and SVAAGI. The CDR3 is CASSYSGGAQETQYF. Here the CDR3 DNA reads TGTGCCAGCAGTTATAGCGGGGGGGCCCAAGAGACCCAGTACTTC.

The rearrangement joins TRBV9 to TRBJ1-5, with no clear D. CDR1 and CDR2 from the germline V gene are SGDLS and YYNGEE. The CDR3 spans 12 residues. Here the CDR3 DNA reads TGTTGGGTGGGAGGAGGAGATCAGCCCCAGCATTTT. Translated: CWVGGGDQPQHF. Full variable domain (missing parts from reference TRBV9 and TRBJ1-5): DSGVTQTPKHLITATGQRVTLRCSPRSGDLSVYWYQQSLDQGLQFLIQYYNGEERAKGNILERFSAQQFPDLHSELNLSSLELGDSALYFCWVGGGDQPQHFGDGTRLSIL.

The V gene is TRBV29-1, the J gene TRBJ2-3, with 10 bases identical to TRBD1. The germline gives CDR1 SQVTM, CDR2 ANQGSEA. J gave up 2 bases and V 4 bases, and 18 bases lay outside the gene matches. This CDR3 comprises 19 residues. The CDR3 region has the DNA TGCAGCGTTGGGGTAGAGGGACAGGGGACTTTTCCTATCACAGATACGCAGTATTTT. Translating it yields CSVGVEGQGTFPITDTQYF.

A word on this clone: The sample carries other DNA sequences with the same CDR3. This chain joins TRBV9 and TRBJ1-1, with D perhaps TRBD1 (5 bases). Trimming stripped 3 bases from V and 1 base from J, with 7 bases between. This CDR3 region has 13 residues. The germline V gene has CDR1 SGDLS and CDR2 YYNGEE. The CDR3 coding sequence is TGTGCCAGCAGCGCAAGGGGGAACACTGAAGCTTTCTTT. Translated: CASSARGNTEAFF.

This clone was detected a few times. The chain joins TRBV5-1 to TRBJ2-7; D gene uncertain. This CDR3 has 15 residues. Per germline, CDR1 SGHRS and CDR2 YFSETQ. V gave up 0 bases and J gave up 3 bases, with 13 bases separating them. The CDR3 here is CASSLGQQKGYEQYF. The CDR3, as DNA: TGCGCCAGCAGCTTGGGCCAACAGAAAGGCTACGAGCAGTACTTC.

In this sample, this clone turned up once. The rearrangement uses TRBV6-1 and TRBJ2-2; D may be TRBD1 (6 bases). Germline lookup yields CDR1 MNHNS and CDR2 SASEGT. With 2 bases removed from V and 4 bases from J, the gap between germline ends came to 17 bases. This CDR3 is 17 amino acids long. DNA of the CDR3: TGTGCCAGCAGTGAATGCGCAGGGGAAGAGGGCACCGGGGAGCTGTTTTTT. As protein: CASSECAGEEGTGELFF.

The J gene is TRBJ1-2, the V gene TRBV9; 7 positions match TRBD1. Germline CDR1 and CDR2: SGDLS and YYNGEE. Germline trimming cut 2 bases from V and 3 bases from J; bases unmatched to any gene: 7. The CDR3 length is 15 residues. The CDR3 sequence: CASSVGDSGDYGYTF. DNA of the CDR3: TGTGCCAGCAGCGTGGGGGACAGTGGAGACTATGGCTACACCTTC.

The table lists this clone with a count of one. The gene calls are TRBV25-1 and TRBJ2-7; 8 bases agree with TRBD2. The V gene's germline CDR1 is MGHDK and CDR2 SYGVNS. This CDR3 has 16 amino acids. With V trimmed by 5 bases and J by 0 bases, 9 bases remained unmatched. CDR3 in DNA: TGTGCCAGCAGTCCGGGGGGGGGCCACCCCTCCTACGAGCAGTACTTC. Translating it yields CASSPGGGHPSYEQYF.

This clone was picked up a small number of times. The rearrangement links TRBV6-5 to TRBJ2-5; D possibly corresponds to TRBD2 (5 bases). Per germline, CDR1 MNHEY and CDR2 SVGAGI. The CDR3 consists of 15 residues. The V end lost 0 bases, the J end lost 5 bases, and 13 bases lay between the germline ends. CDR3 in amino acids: CASSYSKTRHETQYF. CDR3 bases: TGTGCCAGCAGTTACTCGAAAACTAGGCATGAGACCCAGTACTTC.

This chain's CDR3 is CASSLRTGVRKDTEAFF. Written as DNA, the CDR3 is TGTGCCAGCTCACTTCGGACAGGGGTGAGGAAAGACACTGAAGCTTTCTTT. The genes are TRBV18 and TRBJ1-1, with 9 bases lining up with TRBD1. The CDR3 has 17 amino acids. J was trimmed by 3 bases and V by 4 bases; bases with no gene match: 12. The germline V gene encodes CDR1 KGHSH and CDR2 LQKENI.

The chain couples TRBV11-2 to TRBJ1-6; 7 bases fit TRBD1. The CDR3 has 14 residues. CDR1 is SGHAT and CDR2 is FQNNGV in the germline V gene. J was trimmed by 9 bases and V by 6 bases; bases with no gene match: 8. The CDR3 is CASRAIRGSSPLHF. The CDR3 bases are TGTGCCAGCAGGGCAATCAGGGGGAGTTCACCCCTCCACTTT.